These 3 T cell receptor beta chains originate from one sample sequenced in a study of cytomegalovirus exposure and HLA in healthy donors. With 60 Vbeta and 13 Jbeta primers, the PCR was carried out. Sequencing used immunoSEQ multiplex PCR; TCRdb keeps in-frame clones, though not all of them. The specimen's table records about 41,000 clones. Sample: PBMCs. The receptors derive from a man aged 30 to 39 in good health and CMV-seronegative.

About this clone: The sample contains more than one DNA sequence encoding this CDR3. The CDR3 DNA is TGCGCCAGCAGTCAATCGGGACTTGAAGCTTTCTTT. This encodes CASSQSGLEAFF. The chain links TRBV4-3 to TRBJ1-1, with D possibly TRBD1 on 5 matching bases. This CDR3 has 12 amino acids. Germline V gene sequence: CDR1 LGHNA, CDR2 YSLEER. V was pared by 6 bases and J by 7 bases, with 12 bases between.

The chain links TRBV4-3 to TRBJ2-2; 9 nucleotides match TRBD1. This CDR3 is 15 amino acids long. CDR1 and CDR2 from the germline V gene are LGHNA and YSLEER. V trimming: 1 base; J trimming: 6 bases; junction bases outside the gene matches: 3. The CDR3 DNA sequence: TGCGCCAGCAGCCAAGCGGGACAGGGATCCGGGGAGCTGTTTTTT. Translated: CASSQAGQGSGELFF.

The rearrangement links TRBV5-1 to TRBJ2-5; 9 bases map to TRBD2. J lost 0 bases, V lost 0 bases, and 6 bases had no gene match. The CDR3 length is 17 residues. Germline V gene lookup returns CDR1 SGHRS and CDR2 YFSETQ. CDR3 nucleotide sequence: TGCGCCAGCAGCTTGGGATTAGCGGGAGTGTACCAAGAGACCCAGTACTTC. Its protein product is CASSLGLAGVYQETQYF.